A single sample is the source of the 4 T cell receptor beta chains below, sequenced in a study of CD8+ T cells in alopecia areata. Sequencing relied on a cDNA template that was reverse transcribed from extracted RNA. Sequencing used immunoSEQ multiplex PCR; TCRdb keeps in-frame clones, though not all of them. The sample shows around 19,000 clones, 50% to 60% of them seen only once. As for treatment: oral pan-JAK inhibitor, 5-10 mg twice daily. Collected material from alopecia areata patients comprised lesional scalp punch biopsies and peripheral blood. The sequenced sample was skin, obtained at week 4, from a patient treated with tofacitinib. The receptors were gathered from a human donor with alopecia areata.

The chain carries TRBV30 and TRBJ2-1; no definite D call. Germline V gene lookup returns CDR1 GTSNPN and CDR2 SVGIG (reference sequence). The CDR3 totals 14 residues. The ends were cut back, 6 bases at V and 0 bases at J, with 12 bases in the middle. CDR3 bases: TGTGCCTGTTCGTCGGGCAGCTCCTACAATGAGCAGTTCTTC. This translates into CACSSGSSYNEQFF.

The chain carries TRBV5-1 and TRBJ1-2; 12 bases are shared with TRBD1. CDR1 and CDR2 from the germline V gene are SGHRS and YFSETQ. CDR3 size: 16 residues. The V segment lost 3 bases and the J segment 0 bases; nucleotides outside the gene matches: 3. The CDR3 DNA sequence: TGCGCCAGCAGCTCGGGACAGGGGGCAGCTAACTATGGCTACACCTTC. This codes for CASSSGQGAANYGYTF.

This chain uses TRBV9 with TRBJ2-3; TRBD2 is a possible D gene (6 bases). The CDR3 spans 16 residues. V was shortened by 0 bases and J by 2 bases, with 13 bases between the two germline ends. Germline V gene sequence: CDR1 SGDLS, CDR2 YYNGEE. CDR3 DNA: TGTGCCAGCAGCGTAGAGCCGGGGGTTGCCACAGATACGCAGTATTTT. Residues: CASSVEPGVATDTQYF.

This clone was seen just once. The chain carries TRBV7-2 and TRBJ1-5; maybe TRBD1 (5 bases). Per the germline V gene, CDR1 is SGHTA and CDR2 is FQGNSA. This CDR3 is 16 amino acids long. Trimming left V 1 base short and J 3 bases short, with 13 bases between. DNA for the CDR3: TGTGCCAGCAGCTTAGTCGCGGCGGGGCTCAATCAGCCCCAGCATTTT. Translation gives CASSLVAAGLNQPQHF.